This is a list of T cell receptor beta chains from one sample in a study of blood T cells in healthy people across ages. A single record per CDR3 protein comes from TCRdb applying MiXCR to the 5' RACE reads. The sample records 550,000 to 700,000 distinct CDR3 sequences, about 25% being singletons. The sequenced sample consisted of blood. Every receptor here comes from a woman aged 65 to 85 in good health. Each CDR3 is given with its conserved first and last residue. The order of the fields is V gene, J gene, clone size, D gene, CDR3 DNA, CDR3 protein. A D gene is named only where the DNA matches it firmly. For some rows the clone size is stated as once, few or many, or as a class when expanded; others skip it.

>TRBV15|TRBJ1-4|few|-
TGTGCCACCAGCAGAGCGAGCGATGAAAAACTGTTTTTT
CATSRASDEKLFF
>TRBV7-2|TRBJ2-5|-|-
TGTGCCAGCAGCTTGATGGGTAACCAAGAGACCCAGTACTTC
CASSLMGNQETQYF
>TRBV29-1|TRBJ1-2|-|-
TGCAGCGTTGAGAAAGCGCCGGACTATGGCTACACCTTC
CSVEKAPDYGYTF
>TRBV29-1|TRBJ1-1|-|-
TGCAGCGGACTCAGACTTCAGAACACTGAAGCTTTCTTT
CSGLRLQNTEAFF
>TRBV20-1|TRBJ1-2|few|-
TGCAGTGCTAGAGACCCTAAGGACGGGACATCAGGAAATGGCTACACCTTC
CSARDPKDGTSGNGYTF
>TRBV20-1|TRBJ2-3|-|TRBD1
TGCAGTGCTAGACCAAACAGGGGGCCAGATACGCAGTATTTT
CSARPNRGPDTQYF
>TRBV6-6|TRBJ1-2|-|-
TGTGCCAGCAGCTATGGGGGAGACTATGGCTACACCTTC
CASSYGGDYGYTF
>TRBV4-2|TRBJ2-5|many|-
TGTGCCAGCAGCCAAGATGGGCGCTCCGAGGGGACCCAGTACTTC
CASSQDGRSEGTQYF
>TRBV7-2|TRBJ2-2|few|-
TGTGCCAGCAGCTTAGCCCCAACAACCGGGGAGCTGTTTTTT
CASSLAPTTGELFF
>TRBV7-3|TRBJ1-2|few|-
TGTGCCAGCAGCTTAGGGAAAAGACCAACAGGTCAAACTAACTATGGCTACACCTTC
CASSLGKRPTGQTNYGYTF
>TRBV7-2|TRBJ1-1|-|-
TGTGCCAGCAGCTTGGAACGGATAAGGGAAGCTTTCTTT
CASSLERIREAFF
>TRBV27|TRBJ2-6|-|-
TGTGCCAGCATATCCCTTTCTGGGGCCAACGTCCTGACTTTC
CASISLSGANVLTF
>TRBV20-1|TRBJ1-5|-|-
TGCAGTGCTAGAGACGGGCAGGTCCTCAATCAGCCCCAGCATTTT
CSARDGQVLNQPQHF
>TRBV3-1|TRBJ2-7|few|TRBD2
TGTGCCAGCAGCCAAGGACTAGCGGGGGACCCCTACGAGCAGTACTTC
CASSQGLAGDPYEQYF
>TRBV7-2|TRBJ2-3|once|-
TGTGCCAGCAGCGGTCTTGGGCAGATGCAGTATTTT
CASSGLGQMQYF
>TRBV10-3|TRBJ2-5|few|-
TGTGCCATCTCAGGGGCCCACTTCCCTGGGCAGGGAGCGTACCAAGAGACCCAGTACTTC
CAISGAHFPGQGAYQETQYF
>TRBV12-3/TRBV12-4|TRBJ2-1|many|-
TGTGCCAGCAGTCGGGACATCGCCTACAATGAGCAGTTCTTC
CASSRDIAYNEQFF
>TRBV6-2/TRBV6-3|TRBJ2-1|-|TRBD2
TGTGCCAGCAGTGCTACCCTACTTGCGGGGGGGCCCGATTCCTACAATGAGCAGTTCTTC
CASSATLLAGGPDSYNEQFF
>TRBV6-6|TRBJ1-4|-|-
TGTGCCAGCAGAGGCCGGGATGCAGAAAATGAAAAACTGTTTTTT
CASRGRDAENEKLFF
>TRBV4-3|TRBJ2-6|-|-
TGCGCCAGCAGCCAAGAAGTAGGTGGGTCCGGGGCCAACGTCCTGACTTTC
CASSQEVGGSGANVLTF
>TRBV4-1|TRBJ2-3|few|-
TGCGCCAGCAGCCAAGTCGCGACTAGCACAGATACGCAGTATTTT
CASSQVATSTDTQYF
>TRBV4-1|TRBJ2-5|-|TRBD2
TGCGCCAGCAGCCAAGTACTAGCGGGAACTGTCGGGGAGACCCAGTACTTC
CASSQVLAGTVGETQYF
>TRBV4-3|TRBJ1-6|few|-
TGCGCCAGCAGCCAAGAACCGGGTGGGGGTTCACCCCTCCACTTT
CASSQEPGGGSPLHF
>TRBV7-8|TRBJ2-4|-|-
TGTGCCAGCAGCCCGGTGGGACCCAAAAACATTCAGTACTTC
CASSPVGPKNIQYF
>TRBV12-3/TRBV12-4|TRBJ1-2|few|-
TGTGCCAGCAGCCAGGGGCAGGGCAATGGCTACACCTTC
CASSQGQGNGYTF
>TRBV5-1|TRBJ1-1|-|-
TGCGCCAGCAGTCGATACAGGACGTCGAACACTGAAGCTTTCTTT
CASSRYRTSNTEAFF
>TRBV9|TRBJ2-5|-|-
TGTGCCAGCAGCGTCGGGACCAACCAAGAGACCCAGTACTTC
CASSVGTNQETQYF
>TRBV20-1|TRBJ2-1|-|TRBD2
TGCAGTGCTAGTAAACTAGCGGCGCGGGAGCAGTTCTTC
CSASKLAAREQFF
>TRBV4-1|TRBJ1-2|-|-
TGCGCCAGCAGCCAAGATTCACCTGGGAACTATGGCTACACCTTC
CASSQDSPGNYGYTF
>TRBV6-5|TRBJ2-3|-|-
TGTGCCAGCAGGTACTCTCGGTCCTCAGATACGCAGTATTTT
CASRYSRSSDTQYF
>TRBV14|TRBJ1-6|-|-
TGTGCCAGCAGCTCACTCGAGGGGTCCTATAATTCACCCCTCCACTTT
CASSSLEGSYNSPLHF
>TRBV29-1|TRBJ2-2|-|-
TGCAGCGCTGTAAGGGGCCGCAACACCGGGGAGCTGTTTTTT
CSAVRGRNTGELFF
>TRBV5-1|TRBJ2-1|few|TRBD2
TGCGCCAGCAGACCAGCGGGAGACAATTACAATGAGCAGTTCTTC
CASRPAGDNYNEQFF
>TRBV12-3/TRBV12-4|TRBJ1-4|-|-
TGTGCCAGCAGTTACCGACGGGGCCCGGCGGGAGAAAAACTGTTTTTT
CASSYRRGPAGEKLFF
>TRBV29-1|TRBJ1-1|few|-
TGCAGCGTCCAGGGCGTGAACACTGAAGCTTTCTTT
CSVQGVNTEAFF
>TRBV7-7|TRBJ2-3|few|-
TGTGCCAGCAGCTCGACATCATGGGCGGATACGCAGTATTTT
CASSSTSWADTQYF
>TRBV19|TRBJ1-1|-|-
TGTGCCAGTATCCCCCCCCAAGGGAGGGGGGGGAGGAGCACTGAAGCTTTCTTT
CASIPPQGRGGRSTEAFF
>TRBV20-1|TRBJ2-1|few|TRBD2
TGCAGTCCTAGCGGGGCCGTCTACAATGAGCAGTTCTTC
CSPSGAVYNEQFF
>TRBV6-5|TRBJ2-7|few|-
TGTGCCAGCAGTTACAAAGGGAGGTCCTACGAGCAGTACTTC
CASSYKGRSYEQYF
>TRBV30|TRBJ2-1|-|-
TGTGCCTGGAGTGGGACCGCTGAGCAGTTCTTC
CAWSGTAEQFF
>TRBV20-1|TRBJ1-2|once|TRBD1
TGCAGTGCCACCTCCAGACAGGGAAGCTATGGCTACACCTTC
CSATSRQGSYGYTF
>TRBV7-8|TRBJ1-1|-|TRBD1
TGTGCCAGCAGCGACTTAGGACAGGGTAACTTTCTCCCTGAAGCTTTCTTT
CASSDLGQGNFLPEAFF